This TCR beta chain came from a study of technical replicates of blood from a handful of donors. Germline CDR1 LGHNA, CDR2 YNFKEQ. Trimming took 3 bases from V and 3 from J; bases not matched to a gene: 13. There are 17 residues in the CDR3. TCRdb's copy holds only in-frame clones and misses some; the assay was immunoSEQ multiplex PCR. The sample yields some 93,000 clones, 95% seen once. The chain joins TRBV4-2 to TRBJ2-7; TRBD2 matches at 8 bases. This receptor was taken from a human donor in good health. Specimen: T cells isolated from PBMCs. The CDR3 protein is CASSHHSGGLAIYEQYF. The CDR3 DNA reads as TGTGCCAGCAGCCACCATTCCGGCGGACTAGCTATCTACGAGCAGTACTTC.